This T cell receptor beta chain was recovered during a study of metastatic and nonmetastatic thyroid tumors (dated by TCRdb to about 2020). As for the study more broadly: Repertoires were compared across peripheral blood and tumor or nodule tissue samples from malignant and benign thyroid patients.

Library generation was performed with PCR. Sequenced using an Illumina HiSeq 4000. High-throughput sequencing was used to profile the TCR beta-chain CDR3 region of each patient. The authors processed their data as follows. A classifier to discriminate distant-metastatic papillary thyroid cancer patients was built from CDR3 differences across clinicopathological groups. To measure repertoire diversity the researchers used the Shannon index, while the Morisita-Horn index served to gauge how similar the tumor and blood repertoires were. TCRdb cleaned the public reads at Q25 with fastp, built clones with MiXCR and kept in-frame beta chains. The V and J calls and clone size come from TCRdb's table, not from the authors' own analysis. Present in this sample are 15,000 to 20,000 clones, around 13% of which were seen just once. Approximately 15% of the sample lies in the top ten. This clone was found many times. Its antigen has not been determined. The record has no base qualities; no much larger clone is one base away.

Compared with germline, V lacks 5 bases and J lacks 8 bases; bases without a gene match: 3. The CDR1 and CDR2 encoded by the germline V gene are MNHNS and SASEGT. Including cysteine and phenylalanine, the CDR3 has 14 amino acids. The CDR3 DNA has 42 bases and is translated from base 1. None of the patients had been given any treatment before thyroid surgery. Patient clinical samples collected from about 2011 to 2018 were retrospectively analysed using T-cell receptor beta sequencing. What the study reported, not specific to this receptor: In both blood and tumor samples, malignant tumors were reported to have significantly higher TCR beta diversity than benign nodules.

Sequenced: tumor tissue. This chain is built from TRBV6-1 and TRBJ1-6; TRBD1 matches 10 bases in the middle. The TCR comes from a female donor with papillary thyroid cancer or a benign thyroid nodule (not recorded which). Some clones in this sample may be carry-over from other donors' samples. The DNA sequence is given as TGTGCCAGCAGTCCCGACAGGGGGCATTCACCCCTCCACTTT. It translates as CASSPDRGHSPLHF.